A selection of T cell receptor beta chains follows, all from one sample in a study of blood T cell repertoires in COVID-19. Repertoires were generated with immunoSEQ multiplex PCR, while TCRdb's copy carries only in-frame clones and drops some. The sample includes tens of thousands of clones, 70% to 80% of them seen just once. The sequencing input was peripheral blood. Receptors were obtained from a human donor in a cohort sampled during active COVID-19. The CDR3 runs from the conserved cysteine through the conserved F or W. A D gene is named only where the DNA matches it firmly. Clone size is stated in some rows and not others, as once, few, many or a class when expanded.

d_call j_call clone_size v_call cdr3_aa cdr3_nt
- TRBJ2-6 - TRBV2 CANSRSGSYSGANVLTF TGTGCCAACTCTCGAAGCGGAAGTTACTCTGGGGCCAACGTCCTGACTTTC
- TRBJ1-1 - TRBV12-3/TRBV12-4 CASSLTLGVRAFF TGTGCCAGCAGTTTAACCCTAGGAGTGCGAGCTTTCTTT
- TRBJ2-5 - TRBV5-1 CASSLGYGGQETQYF TGCGCCAGCAGCTTGGGCTATGGTGGCCAAGAGACCCAGTACTTC
- TRBJ1-2 many TRBV7-9 CASKKGETNYGYTF TGTGCCAGCAAAAAGGGGGAGACTAACTATGGCTACACCTTC
- TRBJ2-7 - TRBV12-3/TRBV12-4 CASTQGYEQYF TGTGCCAGCACCCAGGGTTACGAGCAGTACTTC
- TRBJ2-2 - TRBV2 CASRRGTNTGELFF TGTGCCAGCAGGCGGGGAACGAACACCGGGGAGCTGTTTTTT
TRBD1 TRBJ2-5 - TRBV5-6 CASGANRGETQYF TGTGCCAGCGGGGCGAACAGGGGAGAGACCCAGTACTTC
- TRBJ1-5 - TRBV23-1 CASSLTTIHSNQPQHF TGCGCCAGCAGTCTTACGACTATTCATAGCAATCAGCCCCAGCATTTT
TRBD1 TRBJ1-2 - TRBV24-1 CATSEPGTGAQANYGYTF TGTGCCACCAGTGAACCCGGGACAGGGGCCCAAGCTAACTATGGCTACACCTTC
TRBD1 TRBJ1-3 - TRBV5-1 CASSLVPDRGLDTIYF TGCGCCAGCAGCTTGGTACCGGACAGGGGGCTGGACACCATATATTTT
TRBD1 TRBJ1-4 - TRBV3-1/TRBV3-2 CASSDRDRENEKLFF TGTGCCAGCAGTGACCGGGACAGGGAGAATGAAAAACTGTTTTTT
- TRBJ2-5 once TRBV28 CASSTPVASFIETQYF TGTGCCAGCAGTACCCCGGTGGCTAGCTTCATAGAGACCCAGTACTTC
TRBD1 TRBJ2-7 medium-sized TRBV7-9 CASSQTGGNPYEQYF TGTGCCAGCAGCCAAACAGGGGGCAATCCCTACGAGCAGTACTTC
- TRBJ2-3 - TRBV9 CASSPPRGDTDTQYF TGTGCCAGCAGCCCTCCCAGGGGAGACACAGATACGCAGTATTTT
- TRBJ2-3 - TRBV5-6 CASSLLNTDTQYF TGTGCCAGCAGCTTACTCAATACAGATACGCAGTATTTT
TRBD2 TRBJ2-1 few TRBV9 CASSVGSSGYNEQFF TGTGCCAGCAGCGTAGGTTCTAGCGGATACAATGAGCAGTTCTTC
- TRBJ2-1 - TRBV11-2 CASSLGVGRNYNEQFF TGTGCCAGCAGCTTAGGAGTGGGCCGCAACTACAATGAGCAGTTCTTC
TRBD1 TRBJ1-4 - TRBV7-9 CASSGTGNNEKLFF TGTGCCAGCAGCGGGACAGGCAATAATGAAAAACTGTTTTTT
- TRBJ1-1 - TRBV19 CASRVRRGDTEAFF TGTGCCAGTAGAGTAAGGAGGGGCGACACTGAAGCTTTCTTT
- TRBJ2-6 - TRBV4-1 CASMNVPGSGANVLTF TGCGCCAGCATGAATGTCCCAGGGTCTGGGGCCAACGTCCTGACTTTC
TRBD1 TRBJ2-2 - TRBV5-4 CASSSRDRGSPIFTGELFF TGTGCCAGCAGCTCCCGGGACAGGGGCTCCCCGATCTTCACCGGGGAGCTGTTTTTT
- TRBJ1-2 once TRBV24-1 CATSDRDWMGYTF TGTGCCACCAGTGACCGGGACTGGATGGGCTACACCTTC
TRBD2 TRBJ2-3 - TRBV28 CASRRAGSTDTQYF TGTGCCAGCAGGCGAGCGGGGAGCACAGATACGCAGTATTTT
TRBD1 TRBJ2-1 - TRBV27 CASMLPNPGQGVHEQFF TGTGCCAGCATGCTACCCAACCCGGGACAGGGGGTCCATGAGCAGTTCTTC
TRBD1 TRBJ2-2 - TRBV2 CASSRGTGGLSGTGELFF TGTGCCAGCAGTAGAGGGACAGGGGGCCTCTCGGGCACCGGGGAGCTGTTTTTT
- TRBJ1-5 - TRBV6-2/TRBV6-3 CASSYASGAWPQHF TGTGCCAGCAGTTACGCCTCAGGGGCATGGCCCCAGCATTTT
TRBD1 TRBJ1-6 - TRBV30 CAWSEDRAEYSPLHF TGTGCCTGGAGTGAGGACAGGGCGGAGTATTCACCCCTCCACTTT
- TRBJ1-1 medium-sized TRBV7-9 CASSLGGDTEAFF TGTGCCAGCAGCTTAGGGGGGGACACTGAAGCTTTCTTT
TRBD1 TRBJ1-1 - TRBV3-1/TRBV3-2 CASTLGQVNTEAFF TGTGCCAGCACCCTTGGACAGGTGAACACTGAAGCTTTCTTT
- TRBJ1-2 - TRBV25-1 CASSGGLWGGYTF TGTGCCAGCAGTGGCGGTTTATGGGGCGGCTACACCTTC
- TRBJ1-2 - TRBV19 CASSIGRASPGYTF TGTGCCAGTAGTATCGGCAGGGCGTCCCCTGGCTACACCTTC
TRBD1 TRBJ2-5 - TRBV11-3 CASSARQGATQTQYF TGTGCCAGCAGCGCTCGACAGGGGGCGACCCAGACCCAGTACTTC
TRBD2 TRBJ2-3 - TRBV7-9 CASSKLRGATTDTQYF TGTGCCAGCAGCAAGCTGCGGGGGGCAACCACAGATACGCAGTATTTT
- TRBJ1-3 - TRBV15 CATSRDPDTRRNTIYF TGTGCCACCAGCAGAGATCCGGACACACGAAGAAACACCATATATTTT